This TCR beta chain emerged from a study of regulatory T cells in long-lasting Graves disease. Study-wide results and caveats: Persistent Graves' patients possessed reduced TCR diversity relative to recently diagnosed ones.

The CDR3 extends over 17 amino acids. Germline V gene lookup returns CDR1 MDHEN and CDR2 SYDVKM. V shed 4 bases, J shed 1 base, and the junction held 11 bases outside the gene matches. Libraries of TCR beta came from iRepertoire HTBI primers plus Arm-PCR of CDR3 regions. Via MiXCR, TCRdb re-called the multiplex PCR reads, giving one row per CDR3 protein. The data hold roughly 610,000 distinct CDR3 sequences, with around 17% observed a single time. The time point here: newly diagnosed GD, antithyroid drugs for less than 3 months. Preparation of the TCR library used RNA extracted from PBMCs. In this sample, this clonotype turned up a few times. Its antigen remains unknown. These data also formed part of another study, on T cells in Graves' hyperthyroidism and ophthalmopathy. As that study records: Uncontrolled infection, other autoimmune disease, pregnancy or lactation led to exclusion.

This TCR was recovered from a woman under 40 with Graves disease. The rearrangement uses TRBV28 and TRBJ1-2; 8 nucleotides agree with TRBD1. Sequenced here: peripheral blood mononuclear cells (PBMCs), sampled at new diagnosis, from a patient treated with antithyroid drugs. CDR3 sequence reads: CASSSYNIRGRNYGYTF. As DNA, the CDR3 is TGTGCCAGCAGTTCGTATAACATCAGGGGGCGTAACTATGGCTACACCTTC.